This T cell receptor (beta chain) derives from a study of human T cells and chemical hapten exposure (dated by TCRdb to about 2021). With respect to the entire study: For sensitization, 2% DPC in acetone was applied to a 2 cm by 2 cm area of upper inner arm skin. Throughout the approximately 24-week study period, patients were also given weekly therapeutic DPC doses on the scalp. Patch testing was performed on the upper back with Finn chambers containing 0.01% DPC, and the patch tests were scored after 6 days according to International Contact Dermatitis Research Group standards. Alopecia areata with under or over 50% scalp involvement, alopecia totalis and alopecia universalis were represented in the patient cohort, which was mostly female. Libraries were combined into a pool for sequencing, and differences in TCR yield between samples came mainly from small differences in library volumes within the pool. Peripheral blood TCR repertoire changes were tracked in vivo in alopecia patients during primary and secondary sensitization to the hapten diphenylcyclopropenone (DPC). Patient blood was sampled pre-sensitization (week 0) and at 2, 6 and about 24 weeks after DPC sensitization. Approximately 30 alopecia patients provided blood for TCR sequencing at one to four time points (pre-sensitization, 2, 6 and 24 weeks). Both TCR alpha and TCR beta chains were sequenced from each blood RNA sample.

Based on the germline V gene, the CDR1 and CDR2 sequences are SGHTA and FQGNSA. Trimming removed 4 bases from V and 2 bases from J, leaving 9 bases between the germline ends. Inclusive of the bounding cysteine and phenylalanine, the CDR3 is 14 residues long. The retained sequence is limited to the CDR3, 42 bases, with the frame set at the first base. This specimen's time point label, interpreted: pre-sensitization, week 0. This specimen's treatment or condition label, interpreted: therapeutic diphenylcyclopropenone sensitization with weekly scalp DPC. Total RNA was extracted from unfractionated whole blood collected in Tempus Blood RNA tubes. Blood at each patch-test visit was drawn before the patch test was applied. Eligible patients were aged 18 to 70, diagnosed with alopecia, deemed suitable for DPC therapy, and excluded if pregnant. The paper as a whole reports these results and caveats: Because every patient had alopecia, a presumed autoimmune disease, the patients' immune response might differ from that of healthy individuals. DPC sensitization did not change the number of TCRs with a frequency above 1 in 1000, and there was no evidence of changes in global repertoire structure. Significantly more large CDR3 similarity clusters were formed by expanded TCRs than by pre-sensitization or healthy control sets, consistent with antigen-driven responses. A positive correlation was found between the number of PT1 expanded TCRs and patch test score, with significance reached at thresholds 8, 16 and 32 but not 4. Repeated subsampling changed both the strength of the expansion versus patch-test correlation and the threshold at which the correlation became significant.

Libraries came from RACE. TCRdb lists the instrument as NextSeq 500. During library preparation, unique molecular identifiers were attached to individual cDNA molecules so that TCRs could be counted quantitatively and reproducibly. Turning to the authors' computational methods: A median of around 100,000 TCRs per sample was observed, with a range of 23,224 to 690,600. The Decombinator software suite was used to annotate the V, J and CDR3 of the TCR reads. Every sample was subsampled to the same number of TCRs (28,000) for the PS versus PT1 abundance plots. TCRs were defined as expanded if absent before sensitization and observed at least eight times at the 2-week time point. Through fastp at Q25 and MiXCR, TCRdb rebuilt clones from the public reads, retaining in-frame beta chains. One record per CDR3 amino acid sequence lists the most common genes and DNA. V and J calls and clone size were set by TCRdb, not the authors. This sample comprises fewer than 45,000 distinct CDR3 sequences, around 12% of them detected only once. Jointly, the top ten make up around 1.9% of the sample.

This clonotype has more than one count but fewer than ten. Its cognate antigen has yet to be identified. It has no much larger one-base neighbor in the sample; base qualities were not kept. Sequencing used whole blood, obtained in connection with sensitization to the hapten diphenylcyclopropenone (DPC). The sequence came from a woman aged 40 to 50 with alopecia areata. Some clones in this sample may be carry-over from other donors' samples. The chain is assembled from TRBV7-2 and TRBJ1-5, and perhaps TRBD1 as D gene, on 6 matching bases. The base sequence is TGTGCCAGCAGCTACAGGGAGGGCAATCAGCCCCAGCATTTT. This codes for CASSYREGNQPQHF.